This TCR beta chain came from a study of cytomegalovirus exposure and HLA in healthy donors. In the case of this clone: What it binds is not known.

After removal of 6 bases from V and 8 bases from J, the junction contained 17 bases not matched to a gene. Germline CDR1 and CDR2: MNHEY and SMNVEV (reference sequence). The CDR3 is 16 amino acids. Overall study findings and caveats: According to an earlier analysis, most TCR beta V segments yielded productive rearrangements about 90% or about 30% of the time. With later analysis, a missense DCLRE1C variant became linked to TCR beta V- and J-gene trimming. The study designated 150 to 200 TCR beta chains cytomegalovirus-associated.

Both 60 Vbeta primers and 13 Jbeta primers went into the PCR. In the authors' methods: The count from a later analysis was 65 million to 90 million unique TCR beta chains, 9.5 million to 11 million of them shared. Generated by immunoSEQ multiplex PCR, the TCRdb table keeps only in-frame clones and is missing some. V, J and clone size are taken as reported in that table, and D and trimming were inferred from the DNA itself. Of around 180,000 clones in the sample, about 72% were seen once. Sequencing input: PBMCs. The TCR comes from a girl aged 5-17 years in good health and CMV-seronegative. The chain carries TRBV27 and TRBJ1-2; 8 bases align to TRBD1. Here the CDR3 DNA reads TGTGCCAGCAGGCCTACGACAACAGGGGGGTTTCGGGGCTACACCTTC. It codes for CASRPTTTGGFRGYTF.